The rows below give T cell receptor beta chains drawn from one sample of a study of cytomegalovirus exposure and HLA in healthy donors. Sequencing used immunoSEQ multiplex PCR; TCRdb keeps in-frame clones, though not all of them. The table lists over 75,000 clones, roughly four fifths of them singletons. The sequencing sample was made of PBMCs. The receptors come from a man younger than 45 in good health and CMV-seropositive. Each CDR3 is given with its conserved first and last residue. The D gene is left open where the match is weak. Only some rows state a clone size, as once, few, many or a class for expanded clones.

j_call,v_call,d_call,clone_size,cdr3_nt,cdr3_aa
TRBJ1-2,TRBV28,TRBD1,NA,TGTGCCAGCAGGTCCCCGGGACAGGGGGCCTCCTATGGCTACACCTTC,CASRSPGQGASYGYTF
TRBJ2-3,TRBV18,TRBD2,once,TGTGCCAGCTCACTCCAGACTAGCGGGACTGGTCTCACAGATACGCAGTATTTT,CASSLQTSGTGLTDTQYF
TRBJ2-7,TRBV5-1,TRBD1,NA,TGCGCCAGCAGCTTGGGACAGGGGTCCTACGAGCAGTACTTC,CASSLGQGSYEQYF
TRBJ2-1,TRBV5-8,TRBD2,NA,TGTGCCAGCAGCTTAGTCCCGGGAGGTGAGCAGTTCTTC,CASSLVPGGEQFF
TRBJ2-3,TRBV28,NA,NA,TGTGCCAGCAGCACAGGCGGGGCCCGCACAGATACGCAGTATTTT,CASSTGGARTDTQYF
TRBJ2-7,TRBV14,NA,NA,TGTGCCAGCAGCCAAATATACGAGCAGTACTTC,CASSQIYEQYF
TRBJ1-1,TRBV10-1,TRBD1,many,TGCGCCAGCAGTGACAGGGGGTCTGAAGCTTTCTTT,CASSDRGSEAFF
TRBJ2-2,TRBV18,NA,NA,TGTGCCAGCTCACCACCGACTGGAGGTGCCGGGGAGCTGTTTTTT,CASSPPTGGAGELFF
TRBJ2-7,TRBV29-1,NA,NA,TGCAGCGTTCAGGAGGGGTCATACGAGCAGTACTTC,CSVQEGSYEQYF
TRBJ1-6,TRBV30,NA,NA,TGTGCCTGGAGTGTACCCCACAGGAGCTCCTATAATTCACCCCTCCACTTT,CAWSVPHRSSYNSPLHF
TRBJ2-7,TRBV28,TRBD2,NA,TGTGCCAGCCTCAGGGCTAGCGGGAGCTTCGAGCAGTACTTC,CASLRASGSFEQYF
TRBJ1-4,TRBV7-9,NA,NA,TGTTCCAGCAGACCTCCGGGGGATAATGAAAAACTGTTTTTT,CSSRPPGDNEKLFF
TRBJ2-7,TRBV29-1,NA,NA,TGCAGCGTTGTAACCTACGAGCAGTACTTC,CSVVTYEQYF
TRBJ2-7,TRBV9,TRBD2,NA,TGTGCCAGCAGTTCGTACCCGGGACTAGCGGGAGTCAACGAGCAGTACTTC,CASSSYPGLAGVNEQYF
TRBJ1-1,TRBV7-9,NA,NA,TGTTCCAGCAGCTTAGAAGGGGAAACTGAAGCTTTCTTT,CSSSLEGETEAFF
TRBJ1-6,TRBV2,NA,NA,TGTGCCAGCAGACGGGATAGATATAATTCACCCCTCCACTTT,CASRRDRYNSPLHF
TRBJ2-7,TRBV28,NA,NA,TGTGCCAGCAGGCCGGCAGGGTCCCCGGCCTCCTACGAGCAGTACTTC,CASRPAGSPASYEQYF
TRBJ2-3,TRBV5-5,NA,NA,TGTGCCAGCAGCTTAGGGGATGGCACAGATACGCAGTATTTT,CASSLGDGTDTQYF
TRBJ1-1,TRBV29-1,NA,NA,TGCAGCGTTGAAGGCGGGAGTTTTGAAGCTTTCTTT,CSVEGGSFEAFF
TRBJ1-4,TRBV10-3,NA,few,TGTGCCATCACGCGGGGTGGGAATGAAAAACTGTTTTTT,CAITRGGNEKLFF
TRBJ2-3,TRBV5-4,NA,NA,TGTGCCAGCAGCTTGTTACAGGGATTCACAGATACGCAGTATTTT,CASSLLQGFTDTQYF
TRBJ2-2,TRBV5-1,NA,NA,TGCGCCAGCTCGGGACTTTGGAACACCGGGGAGCTGTTTTTT,CASSGLWNTGELFF
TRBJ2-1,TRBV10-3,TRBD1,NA,TGTGCCATCGGACAGGGCTATGAGCAGTTCTTC,CAIGQGYEQFF
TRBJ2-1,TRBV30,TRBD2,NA,TGTGCCTGGAGCAGCGGGACTAGCGGTAGGGGCTCCTACAATGAGCAGTTCTTC,CAWSSGTSGRGSYNEQFF
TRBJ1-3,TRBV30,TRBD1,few,TGTGCCTGGAGCAGGACAGGGAGCTCTGGAAACACCATATATTTT,CAWSRTGSSGNTIYF
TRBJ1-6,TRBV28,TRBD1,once,TGTGCCGTCCGGGACAGTAGAAATTCACCCCTCCACTTT,CAVRDSRNSPLHF
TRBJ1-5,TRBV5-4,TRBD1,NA,TGTGCCAGCAGCCCGGACAGGAGTCCGAATCAGCCCCAGCATTTT,CASSPDRSPNQPQHF
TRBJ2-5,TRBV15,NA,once,TGTGCCACCAGCAGAGTGGGCGAGGAGACCCAGTACTTC,CATSRVGEETQYF
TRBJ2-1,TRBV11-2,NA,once,TGTGCCAGCAGCGAAGCCACTATTAAGTTCTTC,CASSEATIKFF
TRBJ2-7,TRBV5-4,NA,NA,TGTGCCAGCAGCTTGGAACAGGGCTGGAACGAGCAGTACTTC,CASSLEQGWNEQYF
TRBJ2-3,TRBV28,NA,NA,TGTGCCAGCTCCCAAGCCAGGGGAACAGATACGCAGTATTTT,CASSQARGTDTQYF
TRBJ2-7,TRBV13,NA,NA,TGTGCCAGCACCACCCGGGACATCGCCTACGAGCAGTACTTC,CASTTRDIAYEQYF
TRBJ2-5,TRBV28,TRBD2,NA,TGTGCCAGCAGCACGACTAGCGGGACGTACCAAGAGACCCAGTACTTC,CASSTTSGTYQETQYF
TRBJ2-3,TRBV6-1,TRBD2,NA,TGTGCCAGCAGTTGGACTAGCGGGAGCACAGATACGCAGTATTTT,CASSWTSGSTDTQYF
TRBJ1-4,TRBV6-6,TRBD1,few,TGTGCCAGCAGTTACGTGGGACAGGATGAAAAACTGTTTTTT,CASSYVGQDEKLFF
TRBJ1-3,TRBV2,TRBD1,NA,TGTGCCAGCAGTTTCACAGGGGGAGAGGCTGGAAACACCATATATTTT,CASSFTGGEAGNTIYF
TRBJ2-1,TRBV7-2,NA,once,TGTGCCAGCAGCCTCTCCTACAATGAGCAGTTCTTC,CASSLSYNEQFF
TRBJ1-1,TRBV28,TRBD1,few,TGTGCCAGTTTGGGACAGCCGAACACTGAAGCTTTCTTT,CASLGQPNTEAFF
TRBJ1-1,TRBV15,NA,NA,TGTGCCACCAGCACGGACTCCTACACTGAAGCTTTCTTT,CATSTDSYTEAFF
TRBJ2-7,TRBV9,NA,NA,TGTGCCAGCAGCCCGACCGGACAGAGCTCCTACGAGCAGTACTTC,CASSPTGQSSYEQYF
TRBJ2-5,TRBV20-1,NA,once,TGCAGTGCTAGCCAAAATTGGGAGCAGTACTTC,CSASQNWEQYF
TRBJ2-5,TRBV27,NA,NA,TGTGCCAGCAGTTTTCGACAGACTCAAGAGACCCAGTACTTC,CASSFRQTQETQYF
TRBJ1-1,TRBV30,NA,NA,TGTGCCTGGAGTACAACAGGGAGCACTGAAGCTTTCTTT,CAWSTTGSTEAFF
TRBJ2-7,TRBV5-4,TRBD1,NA,TGTGCCAGCAGCCCGACAGGGACCGAGCAGTACTTC,CASSPTGTEQYF
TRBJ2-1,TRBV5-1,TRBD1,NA,TGCGCCAGCAGCTTGGGGCAGGGGGTCTACAATGAGCAGTTCTTC,CASSLGQGVYNEQFF
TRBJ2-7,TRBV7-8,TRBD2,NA,TGTGCCAGCAGCTTACGGGAGGCCTCCTACGAGCAGTACTTC,CASSLREASYEQYF
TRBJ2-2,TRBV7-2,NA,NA,TGTGCCAGCAGCTTTGGGAGCGCGTCTGGCAGGGAGCTGTTTTTT,CASSFGSASGRELFF
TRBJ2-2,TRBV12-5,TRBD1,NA,TGTGCTAGTGGTACGGGACAGGGTGGTTCCGGGGAGCTGTTTTTT,CASGTGQGGSGELFF
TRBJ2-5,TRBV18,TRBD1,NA,TGTGCCAGCTCACCACGGGACAGGGTCCAAGAGACCCAGTACTTC,CASSPRDRVQETQYF
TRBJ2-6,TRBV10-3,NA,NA,TGTGCCATCGGTAAGGGGTCGGGGGCCAACGTCCTGACTTTC,CAIGKGSGANVLTF
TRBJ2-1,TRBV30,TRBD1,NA,TGTGCCTTAGGACAGGGGAGTAATGAGCAGTTCTTC,CALGQGSNEQFF
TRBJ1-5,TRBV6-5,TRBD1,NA,TGTGCCAGCAGTTCCGGGACAGGGGGTCGGCAGCCCCAGCATTTT,CASSSGTGGRQPQHF
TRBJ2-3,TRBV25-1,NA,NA,TGTGCCAGCAGAAAGGGACCTAGCGACGATACGCAGTATTTT,CASRKGPSDDTQYF
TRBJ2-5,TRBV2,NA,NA,TGTGCCAGCAGTTCTCCGGGACAACAAGAGACCCAGTACTTC,CASSSPGQQETQYF
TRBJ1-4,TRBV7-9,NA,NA,TGTTCCAGCAGCTTAGGGGCCGAAAAACTGTTTTTT,CSSSLGAEKLFF
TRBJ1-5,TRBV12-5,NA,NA,TGTGCTAGTGGTTCGCCAGGGTTAAGCAATCAGCCCCAGCATTTT,CASGSPGLSNQPQHF
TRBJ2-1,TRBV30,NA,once,TGTGCCTGGAGTGGCGAAATATTAACCCGCAATGAGCAGTTCTTC,CAWSGEILTRNEQFF